Here is one T cell receptor (beta chain) with its context. The specificity of this receptor is unknown. No base quality values were provided; no much bigger clone lies one nucleotide off. Each collaborating institution followed its own protocols to collect whole blood in K2EDTA tubes. Collaborator samples were shipped for TCRbeta analysis as frozen whole blood, isolated PBMCs, or DNA extracted from either sample type. Trimming removed 0 bases from V and 5 bases from J; the gene matches leave 3 bases unexplained. Counted from cysteine to phenylalanine, this CDR3 has 15 amino acids. This entry keeps only the CDR3 DNA: 45 bases, framed from base 1. Taken from the germline V gene, the CDR1 and CDR2 loops are MDHEN and SYDVKM. TCRbeta CDR3 regions were amplified from genomic DNA using the immunoSEQ Assay, a bias-controlled multiplex PCR. The original pipeline was this. The number of nucleated cells in each sample was estimated from the amplification of reference gene primers within the assay. To quantify the absolute abundance of each unique TCRbeta CDR3 rearrangement, sequence reads were collapsed and filtered. For each sample, productive Simpson clonality was calculated as the square root of Simpson's diversity index across productive rearrangements. The source is immuneACCESS, and TCRdb retained only in-frame sequences with V and J called. Part of the clones is not carried over; for the studies checked, unresolved V genes explain less than half of this, and the remainder is unexplained. V, J and clone size reflect that table, while D and trimming were determined from the DNA. Counted in this sample were 70,000 or so clones; roughly 91% of them appeared once. Of the sample, approximately 1.4% is held by the ten largest clones.

The entry originates in a study of blood T cell repertoires in COVID-19 (dated by TCRdb to the early 2020s). Regarding the complete study: Samples covering the acute and convalescent phases of COVID-19 were provided by collaborators in the United States, Italy and Spain. The prospective study material was composed of cDNA or gDNA derived from T cells, B-cell-depleted T cells, or PBMCs. Subjects who had been exposed to COVID-19, were actively infected with it, or had recovered from it provided the deeply sampled blood TCRbeta repertoires that made up the dataset. The repertoires were released in a freely available public database intended as a resource for research on the immune response to SARS-CoV-2. The samples were drawn from two sources: the first 160 participants of the ongoing ImmuneRACE study, and 1,200 or so subjects contributed by 6 global collaborators. The sample metadata nearly always contained a de-identified subject ID, COVID-19 status, age in years and sex. Where available, HLA class I and class II types were taken from metadata supplied by the sample provider and were not determined by assay-based typing. General study outcomes and caveats: The quantity of clinical and demographic metadata differed by source and by participant and was supplied without curation.

This clonotype was obtained from a human donor in a cohort sampled during active COVID-19. Here the chain combines TRBV28 and TRBJ2-7; the junction holds 11 bases that match TRBD1. Sequencing was done on a sample of peripheral blood. In nucleotides, the sequence is TGTGCCAGCAGTTTATGGAGGACAGGGGGCCACGAGCAGTACTTC. The encoded protein is CASSLWRTGGHEQYF.